This T cell receptor beta chain was recorded in a study of T cells in Graves' hyperthyroidism and ophthalmopathy. Study-wide points: It was a median about seven months before onset that the model predicted ophthalmopathy. Blood held most thyroid clonotypes expanded above 0.001 frequency.

This clonotype was counted at least ten times. The antigen is undetermined. Ophthalmopathy in the patients scored at least 3 on Clinical Activity Score and at least 4 on NOSPECS grade, lasting under 3 months. From RNA transcripts, TCR beta CDR3 regions were amplified. Carried out on the TCR CDR3, a first-round RT-PCR used the HTBI primer set. TCRdb fed the multiplex PCR reads into MiXCR, producing one record per CDR3 protein. The data show 350,000 or so distinct CDR3 sequences, less than 20% seen once. The V gene's germline CDR1 is SQVTM and CDR2 ANQGSEA. This CDR3 has 12 amino acids. V lost 1 base to trimming and J lost 4 bases, with 8 bases between them.

This chain joins TRBV29-1 and TRBJ2-7; D might be TRBD2 (6 bases). The sequence was collected from a woman aged 35 to 49 with Graves' ophthalmopathy. The sequencing sample was made of blood. CDR3 residues: CSVEVGRYEQYF. Here the CDR3 DNA reads TGCAGCGTTGAAGTCGGGAGATACGAGCAGTACTTC.